The clone carrying this TCR beta chain occurred many times. The target antigen is unknown. This sample is part of a study of early T cells in non-severe SARS-CoV-2 infection. Study context: Bulk RNA isolated from unsorted whole blood underwent sequencing; chains were not paired. The study's findings and limits: Anti-spike CD8 specificities were favored by VDJdb matching, whose results missed private and CD4 specificities.

The CDR3 totals 15 residues. The ends were cut back, 4 bases at V and 3 bases at J, with 11 bases in the middle. Germline CDR1 SGHRS, CDR2 YFSETQ. As part of library construction, unique molecular identifiers were attached to individual cDNA molecules. TCRdb redid the calling of the 5' RACE reads with MiXCR, one entry per CDR3 protein. The sample yields around 55,000 distinct CDR3 sequences, under 7.5% seen once. The material was whole blood, obtained at baseline. The receptor was isolated from an adult who was a healthcare worker with PCR-confirmed SARS-CoV-2 infection or an uninfected control (not recorded which). The genes are TRBV5-1 and TRBJ1-6; D may be TRBD1 (5 bases). As DNA, the CDR3 is TGCGCCAGCAGCCCCGAGGGGCTCTATAATTCACCCCTCCACTTT. This encodes CASSPEGLYNSPLHF.